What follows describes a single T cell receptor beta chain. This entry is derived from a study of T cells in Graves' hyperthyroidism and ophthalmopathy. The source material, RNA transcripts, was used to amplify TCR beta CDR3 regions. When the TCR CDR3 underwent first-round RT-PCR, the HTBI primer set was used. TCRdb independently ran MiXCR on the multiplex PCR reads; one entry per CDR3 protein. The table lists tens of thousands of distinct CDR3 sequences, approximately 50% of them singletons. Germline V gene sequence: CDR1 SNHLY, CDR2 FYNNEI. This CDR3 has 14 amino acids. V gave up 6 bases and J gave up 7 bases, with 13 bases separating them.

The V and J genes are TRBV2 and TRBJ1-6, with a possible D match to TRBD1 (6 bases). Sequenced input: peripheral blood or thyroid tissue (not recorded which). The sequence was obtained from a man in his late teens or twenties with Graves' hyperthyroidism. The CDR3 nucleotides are TGTGCCAGCAGAGTTTGGACAGTGAATTCACCCCTCCACTTT. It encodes CASRVWTVNSPLHF.